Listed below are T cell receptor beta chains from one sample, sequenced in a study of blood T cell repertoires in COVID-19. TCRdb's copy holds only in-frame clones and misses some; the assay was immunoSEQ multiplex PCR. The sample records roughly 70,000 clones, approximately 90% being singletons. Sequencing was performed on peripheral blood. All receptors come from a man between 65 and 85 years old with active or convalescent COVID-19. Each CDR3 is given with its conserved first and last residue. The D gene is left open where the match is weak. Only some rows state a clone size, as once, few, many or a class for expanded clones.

CDR3nt: TGTGCCAGCAGCTTAGCCCCTGGACTAGCGGGAGGTAACGAGCAGTACTTC
CDR3aa: CASSLAPGLAGGNEQYF
d_gene: TRBD2
abundance: .
v_gene: TRBV7-8
j_gene: TRBJ2-7

CDR3nt: TGTGCCAGCAGCCGTATGGGGGGGCCTAAAGCTTTCTTT
CDR3aa: CASSRMGGPKAFF
d_gene: .
abundance: few
v_gene: TRBV11-2
j_gene: TRBJ1-1

CDR3nt: TGTGCCAGCAGTTCATACAGGGGCGGCTTTAACACTGAAGCTTTCTTT
CDR3aa: CASSSYRGGFNTEAFF
d_gene: TRBD1
abundance: .
v_gene: TRBV27
j_gene: TRBJ1-1

CDR3nt: TGTGCCAGCAGCCCGCATAGCGGGGGGCGTAGCTACGAGCAGTACTTC
CDR3aa: CASSPHSGGRSYEQYF
d_gene: TRBD2
abundance: .
v_gene: TRBV3-1/TRBV3-2
j_gene: TRBJ2-7

CDR3nt: TGTGCCAGCAGCTTGGTTGGGGGCCCCCAGCATTTT
CDR3aa: CASSLVGGPQHF
d_gene: .
abundance: few
v_gene: TRBV5-5
j_gene: TRBJ1-5

CDR3nt: TGTGCCAGCAGCCAAGACGGCGGGAGTGCGCAGTATTTT
CDR3aa: CASSQDGGSAQYF
d_gene: TRBD2
abundance: .
v_gene: TRBV3-1/TRBV3-2
j_gene: TRBJ2-3

CDR3nt: TGTGCCAGCAGCGTTAACAGGGGGAAAGGAGAAAAACTGTTTTTT
CDR3aa: CASSVNRGKGEKLFF
d_gene: TRBD1
abundance: .
v_gene: TRBV5-4
j_gene: TRBJ1-4

CDR3nt: TGTGCCAGCAGTTTAGTAGCGGGGGGCCAGGCTTTCTTT
CDR3aa: CASSLVAGGQAFF
d_gene: .
abundance: .
v_gene: TRBV12-3/TRBV12-4
j_gene: TRBJ1-1

CDR3nt: TGCGCCAGCAGTGTGTCAGCCCTCTACAATGAGCAGTTCTTC
CDR3aa: CASSVSALYNEQFF
d_gene: .
abundance: .
v_gene: TRBV10-2
j_gene: TRBJ2-1

CDR3nt: TGTGCCAGCTCACCACCGATAGGGGGCTGGGAGACCCAGTACTTC
CDR3aa: CASSPPIGGWETQYF
d_gene: TRBD1
abundance: .
v_gene: TRBV18
j_gene: TRBJ2-5

CDR3nt: TGTGCCAGCTCACCACTAGCGGGGGAGTACAATGAGCAGTTCTTC
CDR3aa: CASSPLAGEYNEQFF
d_gene: TRBD2
abundance: .
v_gene: TRBV18
j_gene: TRBJ2-1

CDR3nt: TGTGCCAGTAGTAGGACCGGGACAGGGGTAGATACGCAGTATTTT
CDR3aa: CASSRTGTGVDTQYF
d_gene: TRBD1
abundance: few
v_gene: TRBV19
j_gene: TRBJ2-3

CDR3nt: TGTGCCAGCAGTTTCACAGGGGGGAGATCACCCCTCCACTTT
CDR3aa: CASSFTGGRSPLHF
d_gene: TRBD1
abundance: few
v_gene: TRBV6-6
j_gene: TRBJ1-6

CDR3nt: TGTGCCAGCAGGGAGTCAGGGGGAATCTACGAGCAGTACTTC
CDR3aa: CASRESGGIYEQYF
d_gene: TRBD1
abundance: .
v_gene: TRBV6-5
j_gene: TRBJ2-7

CDR3nt: TGTGCCAGCAGCTTTAGCGGGAGCACGTACAATGAGCAGTTCTTC
CDR3aa: CASSFSGSTYNEQFF
d_gene: TRBD2
abundance: .
v_gene: TRBV28
j_gene: TRBJ2-1

CDR3nt: TGTGCCAGCAATTTTGCGGGGTCCCAAGAGACCCAGTACTTC
CDR3aa: CASNFAGSQETQYF
d_gene: .
abundance: .
v_gene: TRBV28
j_gene: TRBJ2-5

CDR3nt: TGTGCCAGCAGCTTGATCGGGACTTACGTGGGCTACACCTTC
CDR3aa: CASSLIGTYVGYTF
d_gene: .
abundance: .
v_gene: TRBV5-4
j_gene: TRBJ1-2

CDR3nt: TGCGCCAGCAGCTTGGGGACAGGTGGGAACTATGGCTACACCTTC
CDR3aa: CASSLGTGGNYGYTF
d_gene: TRBD1
abundance: .
v_gene: TRBV5-1
j_gene: TRBJ1-2

CDR3nt: TGCAGCGTTGAATTCGGGGGGCGCGAAGCTTTCTTT
CDR3aa: CSVEFGGREAFF
d_gene: .
abundance: .
v_gene: TRBV29-1
j_gene: TRBJ1-1

CDR3nt: TGTGCCAGTACCAGAGACAGGGACCTAGAGACCCAGTACTTC
CDR3aa: CASTRDRDLETQYF
d_gene: TRBD1
abundance: .
v_gene: TRBV19
j_gene: TRBJ2-5

CDR3nt: TGTGCCAGCACCGACCTACGACTAGCGGGGGCCCAAGAGACCCAGTACTTC
CDR3aa: CASTDLRLAGAQETQYF
d_gene: TRBD2
abundance: .
v_gene: TRBV5-4
j_gene: TRBJ2-5

CDR3nt: TGTGCCAGCAGCCTAATGGCGGGACAGCTTGAGCAGTTCTTC
CDR3aa: CASSLMAGQLEQFF
d_gene: .
abundance: .
v_gene: TRBV7-2
j_gene: TRBJ2-1

CDR3nt: TGTGCCAGCAGCTTGGTGCCCGGGGATGGGGAGACCCAGTACTTC
CDR3aa: CASSLVPGDGETQYF
d_gene: .
abundance: .
v_gene: TRBV5-4
j_gene: TRBJ2-5

CDR3nt: TGTGCCATCGGGGACAGGGTTCATACTGAAGCTTTCTTT
CDR3aa: CAIGDRVHTEAFF
d_gene: TRBD1
abundance: .
v_gene: TRBV10-3
j_gene: TRBJ1-1

CDR3nt: TGTGCCAGCAGCCAAGGGGTGAGCGGGAAGCTGTTTTTT
CDR3aa: CASSQGVSGKLFF
d_gene: TRBD2
abundance: .
v_gene: TRBV5-4
j_gene: TRBJ2-2

CDR3nt: TGTGCCAGCACCCTGGGGCGGCCGGATACTGAAGCTTTCTTT
CDR3aa: CASTLGRPDTEAFF
d_gene: .
abundance: few
v_gene: TRBV6-5
j_gene: TRBJ1-1

CDR3nt: TGTGCCAGCAGCCAGACAGGGTTTTTGTTGGGTGAGCAGTACTTC
CDR3aa: CASSQTGFLLGEQYF
d_gene: TRBD1
abundance: .
v_gene: TRBV28
j_gene: TRBJ2-7

CDR3nt: TGTGCCACCGGGGGGGCCTTGGCTAGCACAGATACGCAGTATTTT
CDR3aa: CATGGALASTDTQYF
d_gene: TRBD2
abundance: .
v_gene: TRBV19
j_gene: TRBJ2-3

CDR3nt: TGTGCCAGCAGAGGGGCAGGAAACTATGGCTACACCTTC
CDR3aa: CASRGAGNYGYTF
d_gene: .
abundance: .
v_gene: TRBV6-4
j_gene: TRBJ1-2

CDR3nt: TGTGCCAGCTCACCCGGGACAAGTTGGGAAAAACTGTTTTTT
CDR3aa: CASSPGTSWEKLFF
d_gene: .
abundance: .
v_gene: TRBV18
j_gene: TRBJ1-4

CDR3nt: TGTGCCAGCAGCCACGGAATGGGGAGCACTGAAGCTTTCTTT
CDR3aa: CASSHGMGSTEAFF
d_gene: .
abundance: .
v_gene: TRBV3-1/TRBV3-2
j_gene: TRBJ1-1

CDR3nt: TGCGCCAGCAGCTTGGAAGTAGCGGGGGACGGCGGGGAGCTGTTTTTT
CDR3aa: CASSLEVAGDGGELFF
d_gene: TRBD2
abundance: .
v_gene: TRBV5-1
j_gene: TRBJ2-2

CDR3nt: TGTGCCAGCAAAGGGGCAGTCATAGGGACAGATACGCAGTATTTT
CDR3aa: CASKGAVIGTDTQYF
d_gene: .
abundance: .
v_gene: TRBV2
j_gene: TRBJ2-3

CDR3nt: TGTGCCAGCAGCTTAGATGGCTATACGCAGTATTTT
CDR3aa: CASSLDGYTQYF
d_gene: .
abundance: .
v_gene: TRBV11-3
j_gene: TRBJ2-3

CDR3nt: TGTGCCAGCAGCCCCTCCAGCTCCTACGAGCAGTACTTC
CDR3aa: CASSPSSSYEQYF
d_gene: .
abundance: .
v_gene: TRBV7-6
j_gene: TRBJ2-7

CDR3nt: TGTGCCAGCAGCCCCGGGGGGAATACGCAGTATTTT
CDR3aa: CASSPGGNTQYF
d_gene: TRBD2
abundance: .
v_gene: TRBV11-2
j_gene: TRBJ2-3

CDR3nt: TGTGCCAGCAGCCAAGACCCTAGCGGGAGAGGGGCTGGGGCCAACGTCCTGACTTTC
CDR3aa: CASSQDPSGRGAGANVLTF
d_gene: TRBD2
abundance: .
v_gene: TRBV3-1/TRBV3-2
j_gene: TRBJ2-6

CDR3nt: TGCGCCAGCAGGCCATCGGGGGTTCAAGAGACCCAGTACTTC
CDR3aa: CASRPSGVQETQYF
d_gene: .
abundance: once
v_gene: TRBV5-1
j_gene: TRBJ2-5

CDR3nt: TGCAGCGCCGGACTAGCGTTAGATACGCAGTATTTT
CDR3aa: CSAGLALDTQYF
d_gene: TRBD2
abundance: .
v_gene: TRBV29-1
j_gene: TRBJ2-3

CDR3nt: TGTGCCAGCTCACCCTTTACAGGGATGCAGAACACTGAAGCTTTCTTT
CDR3aa: CASSPFTGMQNTEAFF
d_gene: .
abundance: .
v_gene: TRBV18
j_gene: TRBJ1-1

CDR3nt: TGTGCCAGCAGTTATGGGTCGCGGAACAATCAGCCCCAGCATTTT
CDR3aa: CASSYGSRNNQPQHF
d_gene: .
abundance: once
v_gene: TRBV6-6
j_gene: TRBJ1-5

CDR3nt: TGTGCCAGTAGTATAGCCCCGGGAGCGGATGGCTACACCTTC
CDR3aa: CASSIAPGADGYTF
d_gene: .
abundance: .
v_gene: TRBV19
j_gene: TRBJ1-2